The following is a T cell receptor beta chain sequence with its context. Its antigen is unidentified. The germline V and J ends were trimmed by 4 bases and 4 bases, with 17 bases remaining between them. CDR1 is MNHEY and CDR2 is SVGEGT in the germline V gene. CDR3 length: 16 residues. MiXCR, run by TCRdb on the RT-PCR reads, gives a single entry per CDR3 protein. Altogether roughly 630,000 distinct CDR3 sequences are present, approximately 14% being singletons, with the ten largest covering 7.5% to 8%. The source of the sample is a study of response to subunit inactivated influenza vaccine. General study findings and limits: Only a handful of new T cells, the authors suggested, are recruited with each seasonal influenza vaccination.

The clonotype comes from a middle-aged man who received an inactivated influenza vaccine. The source material was PBMCs from blood, sampled approximately 15 days before vaccination. The V gene is TRBV6-2 or TRBV6-3, the J gene TRBJ2-1; D is undetermined. The CDR3 nucleotides read TGTGCCAGCAGTTTTGGTCCCGGCCTGAAGTACAATGAGCAGTTCTTC. This gives the protein CASSFGPGLKYNEQFF.